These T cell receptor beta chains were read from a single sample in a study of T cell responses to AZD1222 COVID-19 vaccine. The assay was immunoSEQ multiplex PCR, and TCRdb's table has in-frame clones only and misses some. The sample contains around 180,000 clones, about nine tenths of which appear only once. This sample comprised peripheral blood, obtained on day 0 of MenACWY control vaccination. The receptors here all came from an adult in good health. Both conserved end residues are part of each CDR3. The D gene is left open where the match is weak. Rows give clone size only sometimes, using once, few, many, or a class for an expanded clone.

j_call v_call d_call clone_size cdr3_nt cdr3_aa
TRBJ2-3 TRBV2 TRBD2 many TGTGCCAGCAGTGAATCGGGAGGGATAACGACAGATACGCAGTATTTT CASSESGGITTDTQYF
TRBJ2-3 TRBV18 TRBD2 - TGTGCCAGCTCACCAGACGGTAGCGGGAGGTCAGATACGCAGTATTTT CASSPDGSGRSDTQYF
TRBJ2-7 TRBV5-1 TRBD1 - TGCGCCAGCAGCTTGGCAGGGGACAGTGGGCGCCACGAGCAGTACTTC CASSLAGDSGRHEQYF
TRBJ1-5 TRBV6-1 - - TGTGCCAGCAGTGAAGTTGGAGGGCGACGCAATCAGCCCCAGCATTTT CASSEVGGRRNQPQHF
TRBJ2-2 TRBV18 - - TGTGCCAGCTCACCCCAAGGACTGGCGAACACCGGGGAGCTGTTTTTT CASSPQGLANTGELFF
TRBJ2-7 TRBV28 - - TGTGCCAGCTACCCAACACGTGGCCCCAGCGAGCAGTACTTC CASYPTRGPSEQYF
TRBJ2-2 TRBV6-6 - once TGTGCCAGCAGGGATTATAAGTTATGGGACACCGGGGAGCTGTTTTTT CASRDYKLWDTGELFF
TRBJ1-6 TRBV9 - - TGTGCCAGCAGCGTAGCGGGGGGCGCGGGGTCACCCCTCCACTTT CASSVAGGAGSPLHF
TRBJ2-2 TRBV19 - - TGTGCCAGTAGTTCCGACTGGAACACCGGGGAGCTGTTTTTT CASSSDWNTGELFF
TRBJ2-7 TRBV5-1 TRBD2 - TGCGCCAGCAGCCCCCCGGGGATAAGCGGGAGTGACTACGAGCAGTACTTC CASSPPGISGSDYEQYF